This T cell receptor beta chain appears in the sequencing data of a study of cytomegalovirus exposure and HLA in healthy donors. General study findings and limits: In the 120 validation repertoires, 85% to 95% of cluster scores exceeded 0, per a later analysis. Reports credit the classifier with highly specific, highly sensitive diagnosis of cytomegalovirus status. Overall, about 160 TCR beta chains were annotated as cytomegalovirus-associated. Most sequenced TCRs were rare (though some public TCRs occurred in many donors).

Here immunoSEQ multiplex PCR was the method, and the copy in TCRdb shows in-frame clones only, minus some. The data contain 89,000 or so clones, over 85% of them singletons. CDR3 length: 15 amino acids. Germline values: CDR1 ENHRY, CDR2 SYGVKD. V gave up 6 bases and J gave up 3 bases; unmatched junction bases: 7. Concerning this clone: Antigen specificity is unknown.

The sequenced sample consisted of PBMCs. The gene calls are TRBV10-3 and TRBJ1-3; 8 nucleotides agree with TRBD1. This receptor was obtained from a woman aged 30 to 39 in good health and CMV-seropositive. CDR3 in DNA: TGTGCCATCAGCAATCAGGGGGCGCTTGGAAACACCATATATTTT. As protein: CAISNQGALGNTIYF.